This T cell receptor beta chain is from a study of response to subunit inactivated influenza vaccine. Points from the study as a whole: Only a handful of new T cells, the authors suggested, are recruited with each seasonal influenza vaccination.

TCRdb independently ran MiXCR on the RT-PCR reads; one entry per CDR3 protein. The sample gives 800,000 to 1,000,000 distinct CDR3 sequences, approximately 21% of which show up once; about 9.4% is in the top ten. A note on this clonotype: The antigen remains unidentified.

The starting material was PBMCs from blood, obtained more than 4 days after vaccination. The clonotype originates from a man aged 50 or older who received an inactivated influenza vaccine.

This CDR3 is CASSVVPSGTHGANVLTF. CDR3 bases: TGTGCCAGCAGCGTAGTTCCTAGCGGGACCCATGGGGCCAACGTCCTGACTTTC. The V gene is TRBV9, the J gene TRBJ2-6; 9 nucleotides agree with TRBD2. With 0 bases clipped from V and 3 bases from J, the junction kept 7 bases outside the gene matches. The CDR3 is 18 amino acids. Per germline, CDR1 SGDLS and CDR2 YYNGEE.